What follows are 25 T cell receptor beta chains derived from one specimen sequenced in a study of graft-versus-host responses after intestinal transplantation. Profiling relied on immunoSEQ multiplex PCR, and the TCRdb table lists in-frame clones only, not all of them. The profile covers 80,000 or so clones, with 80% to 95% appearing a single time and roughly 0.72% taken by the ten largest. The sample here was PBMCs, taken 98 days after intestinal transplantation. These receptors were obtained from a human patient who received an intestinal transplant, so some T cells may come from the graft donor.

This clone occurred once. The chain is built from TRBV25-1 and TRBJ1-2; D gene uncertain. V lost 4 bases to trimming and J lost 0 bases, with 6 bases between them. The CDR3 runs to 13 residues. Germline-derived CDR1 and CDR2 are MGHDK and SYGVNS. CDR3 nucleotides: TGTGCCAGCAGTGGGAGTACTAACTATGGCTACACCTTC. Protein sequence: CASSGSTNYGYTF.

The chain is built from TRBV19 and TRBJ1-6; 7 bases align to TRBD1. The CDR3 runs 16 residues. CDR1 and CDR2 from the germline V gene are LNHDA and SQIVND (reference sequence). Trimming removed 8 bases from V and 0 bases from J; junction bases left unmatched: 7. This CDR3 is CASAPDRNSYNSPLHF. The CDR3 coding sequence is TGTGCCAGTGCCCCGGACAGGAACTCCTATAATTCACCCCTCCACTTT.

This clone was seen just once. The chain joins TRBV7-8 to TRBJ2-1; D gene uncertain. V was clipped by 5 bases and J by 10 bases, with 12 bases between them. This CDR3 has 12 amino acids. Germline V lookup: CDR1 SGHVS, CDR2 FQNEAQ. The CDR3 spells CASSPQDTEQFF. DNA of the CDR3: TGTGCCAGCAGCCCCCAGGATACCGAGCAGTTCTTC.

CDR3 nucleotide sequence: TGTGCCAGCAGTGATGGGACAGGGGGGTACTATGGCTACACCTTC. It is translated as CASSDGTGGYYGYTF. The chain is built from TRBV6-1 and TRBJ1-2; 11 bases are shared with TRBD1. Germline lookup yields CDR1 MNHNS and CDR2 SASEGT. The V and J ends lost 3 bases and 3 bases, in that order; junction bases with no gene match: 3. The CDR3 spans 15 residues.

The DNA of the CDR3 is TGTGCCAGCAGCTTAGGGACTAGCGGGACCTACGAGCAGTACTTC. Amino acid sequence: CASSLGTSGTYEQYF. The rearrangement links TRBV7-9 to TRBJ2-7; TRBD2 matches at 12 bases. Losses at the gene ends were 1 base for V and 2 bases for J; bases not matched to a gene: 0. Germline V gene data show CDR1 as SEHNR and CDR2 as FQNEAQ (reference sequence). The CDR3 extends over 15 amino acids. Full variable domain (missing parts from reference TRBV7-9 and TRBJ2-7): DTGVSQNPRHKITKRGQNVTFRCDPISEHNRLYWYRQTLGQGPEFLTYFQNEAQLEKSRLLSDRFSAERPKGSFSTLEIQRTEQGDSAMYLCASSLGTSGTYEQYFGPGTRLTVT.

In DNA, the CDR3 is TGTGCCAGCAGTTACTCAGACTCTGGGGCCAACGTCCTGACTTTC. It is translated as CASSYSDSGANVLTF. The rearrangement joins TRBV6-5 to TRBJ2-6; no clear D. The CDR3 is 15 residues long. The ends were cut back, 0 bases at V and 0 bases at J, with 3 bases in the middle. The germline V gene encodes CDR1 MNHEY and CDR2 SVGAGI.

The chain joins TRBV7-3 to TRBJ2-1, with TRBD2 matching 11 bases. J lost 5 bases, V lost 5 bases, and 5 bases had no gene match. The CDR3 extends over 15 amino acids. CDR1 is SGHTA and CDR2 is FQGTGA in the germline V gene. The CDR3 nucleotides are TGTGCCAGCAGCCCGACTAGCGGGACCGACAATGAGCAGTTCTTC. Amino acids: CASSPTSGTDNEQFF.

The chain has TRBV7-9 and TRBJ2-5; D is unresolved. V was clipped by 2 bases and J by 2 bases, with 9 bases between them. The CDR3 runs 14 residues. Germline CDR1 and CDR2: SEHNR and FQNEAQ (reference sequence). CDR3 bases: TGTGCCAGCAGCTTATTTCCAGTTCAAGAGACCCAGTACTTC. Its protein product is CASSLFPVQETQYF.

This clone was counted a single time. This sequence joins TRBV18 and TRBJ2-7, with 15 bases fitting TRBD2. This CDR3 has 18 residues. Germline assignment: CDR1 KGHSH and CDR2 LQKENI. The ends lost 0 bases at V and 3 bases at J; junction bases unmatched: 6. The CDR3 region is CASSPPGLAGGYRYEQYF. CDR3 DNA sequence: TGTGCCAGCTCACCACCGGGACTAGCGGGAGGTTACCGCTACGAGCAGTACTTC.

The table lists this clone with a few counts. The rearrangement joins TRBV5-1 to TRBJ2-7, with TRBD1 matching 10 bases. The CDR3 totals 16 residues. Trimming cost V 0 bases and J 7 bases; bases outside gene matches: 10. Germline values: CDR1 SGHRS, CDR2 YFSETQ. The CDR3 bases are TGCGCCAGCAGCTTGGTTATGGGACAGGGGTCGGGTGAGCAGTACTTC. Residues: CASSLVMGQGSGEQYF.

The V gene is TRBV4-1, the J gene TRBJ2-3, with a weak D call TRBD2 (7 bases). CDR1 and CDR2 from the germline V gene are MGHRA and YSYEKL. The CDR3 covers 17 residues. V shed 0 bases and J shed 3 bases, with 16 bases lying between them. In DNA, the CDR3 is TGCGCCAGCAGCCAAGAGGGGGGGGCCGTGGTTACAGATACGCAGTATTTT. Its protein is CASSQEGGAVVTDTQYF.

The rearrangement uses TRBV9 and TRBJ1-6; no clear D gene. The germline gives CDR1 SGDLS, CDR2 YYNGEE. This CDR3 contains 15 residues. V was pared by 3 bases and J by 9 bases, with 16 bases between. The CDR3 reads CASSATYRVGSPLHF. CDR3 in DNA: TGTGCCAGCAGCGCCACCTATAGGGTCGGTTCACCCCTCCACTTT.

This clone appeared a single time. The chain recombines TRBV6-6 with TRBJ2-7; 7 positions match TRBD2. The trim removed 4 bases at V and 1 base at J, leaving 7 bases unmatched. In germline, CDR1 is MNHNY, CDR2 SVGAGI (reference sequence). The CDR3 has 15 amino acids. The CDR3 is CASSSPSGKSYEQYF. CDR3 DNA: TGTGCCAGCAGTTCCCCTAGCGGAAAGTCCTACGAGCAGTACTTC.

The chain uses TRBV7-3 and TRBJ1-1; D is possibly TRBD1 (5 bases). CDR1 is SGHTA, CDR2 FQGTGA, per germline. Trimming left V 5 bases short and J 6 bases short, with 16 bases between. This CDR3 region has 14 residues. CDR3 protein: CASSPIYDSSEAFF. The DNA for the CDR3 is TGTGCCAGCAGCCCAATCTATGACAGCTCTGAAGCTTTCTTT.

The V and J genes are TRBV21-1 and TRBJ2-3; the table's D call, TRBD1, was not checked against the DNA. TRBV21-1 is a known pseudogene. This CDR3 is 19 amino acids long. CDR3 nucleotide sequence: TGTGCCAGCAGCACGGTACAGCCCTACAGCCCATGGGGCACAGATACGCAGTATTTT. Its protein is CASSTVQPYSPWGTDTQYF.

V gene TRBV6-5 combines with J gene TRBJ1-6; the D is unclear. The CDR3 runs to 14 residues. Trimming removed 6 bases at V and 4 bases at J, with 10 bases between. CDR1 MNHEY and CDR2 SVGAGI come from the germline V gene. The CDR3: CASSPGVYNSPLHF. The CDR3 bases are TGTGCCAGCAGCCCCGGGGTTTATAATTCACCCCTCCACTTT.

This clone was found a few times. The CDR3 DNA follows: TGTGCCAGCAGTAGGATATTGGGCACCGGGGAGCTGTTTTTT. It specifies CASSRILGTGELFF. This chain uses TRBV2 with TRBJ2-2, with D hard to call. V lost 5 bases and J lost 4, with 11 bases in between. The V gene's germline CDR1 is SNHLY and CDR2 FYNNEI. The CDR3 covers 14 residues.

CDR3 sequence reads: CATSPDRGAGTEAFF. In DNA, the CDR3 is TGTGCCACCAGCCCCGACAGGGGGGCAGGGACTGAAGCTTTCTTT. The chain is built from TRBV15 and TRBJ1-1; 9 nucleotides align to TRBD1. Germline values: CDR1 LNHNV, CDR2 YYDKDF (reference sequence). The CDR3 totals 15 residues. J was trimmed by 5 bases and V by 5 bases; bases with no gene match: 9.

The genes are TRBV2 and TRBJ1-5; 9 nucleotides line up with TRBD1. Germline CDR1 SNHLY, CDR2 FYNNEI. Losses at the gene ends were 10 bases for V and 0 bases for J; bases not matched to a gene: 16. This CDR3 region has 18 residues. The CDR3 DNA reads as TGTGCCATCCGGTTCTTTACAGGGGGCGCCTATAGCAATCAGCCCCAGCATTTT. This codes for CAIRFFTGGAYSNQPQHF.

In nucleotides, the CDR3 is TGTGCCAGCGGCCCCAGGGAGGCATACGGAAACACCATATATTTT. Amino acids: CASGPREAYGNTIYF. The rearrangement joins TRBV6-5 to TRBJ1-3; TRBD1 is a possible D gene (5 bases). Trimming left V 8 bases short and J 4 bases short, with 18 bases between. CDR1 and CDR2 (germline): MNHEY, SVGAGI. CDR3 length: 15 residues.

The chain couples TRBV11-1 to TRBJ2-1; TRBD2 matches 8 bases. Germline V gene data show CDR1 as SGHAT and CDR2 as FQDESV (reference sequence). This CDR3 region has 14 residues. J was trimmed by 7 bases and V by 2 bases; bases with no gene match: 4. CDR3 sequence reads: CASSLSGGRNEQFF. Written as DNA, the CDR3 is TGTGCCAGCAGCTTATCGGGGGGGCGGAATGAGCAGTTCTTC.

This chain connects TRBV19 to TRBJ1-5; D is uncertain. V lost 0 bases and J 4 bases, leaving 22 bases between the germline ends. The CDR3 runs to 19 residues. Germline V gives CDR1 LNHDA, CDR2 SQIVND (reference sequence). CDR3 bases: TGTGCCAGTAGTATAGATTCCCGATTCGCGCGGGCAAGGAATCAGCCCCAGCATTTT. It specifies CASSIDSRFARARNQPQHF. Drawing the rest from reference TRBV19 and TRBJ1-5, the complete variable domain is DGGITQSPKYLFRKEGQNVTLSCEQNLNHDAMYWYRQDPGQGLRLIYYSQIVNDFQKGDIAEGYSVSREKKESFPLTVTSAQKNPTAFYLCASSIDSRFARARNQPQHFGDGTRLSIL.

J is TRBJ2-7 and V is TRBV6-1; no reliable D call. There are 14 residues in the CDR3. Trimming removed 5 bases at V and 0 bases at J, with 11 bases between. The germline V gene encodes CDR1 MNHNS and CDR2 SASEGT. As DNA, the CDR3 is TGTGCCAGCAGTAACAGCCCTAGCTCCTACGAGCAGTACTTC. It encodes CASSNSPSSYEQYF.

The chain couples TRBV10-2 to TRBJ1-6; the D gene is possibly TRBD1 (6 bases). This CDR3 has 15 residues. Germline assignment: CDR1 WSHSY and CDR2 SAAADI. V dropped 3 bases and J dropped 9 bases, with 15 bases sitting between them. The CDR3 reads CASSERRGEISPLHF. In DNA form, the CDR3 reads TGCGCCAGCAGTGAACGCAGGGGCGAGATTTCACCCCTCCACTTT.

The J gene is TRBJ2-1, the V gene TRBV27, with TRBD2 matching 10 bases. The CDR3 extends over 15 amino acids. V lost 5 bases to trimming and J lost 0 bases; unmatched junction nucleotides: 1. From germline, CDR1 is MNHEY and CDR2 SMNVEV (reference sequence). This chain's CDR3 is CASSSGGDSYNEQFF. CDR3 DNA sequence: TGTGCCAGCAGTAGCGGGGGGGACTCCTACAATGAGCAGTTCTTC.